One sample yielded the 12 T cell receptor beta chains listed below, sequenced in a study of T cells in Graves' hyperthyroidism and ophthalmopathy. Regions amplified from RNA transcripts were the TCR beta CDR3 regions. The TCR CDR3 first-round RT-PCR relied on the HTBI primer set. TCRdb fed the multiplex PCR reads into MiXCR, producing one record per CDR3 protein. This sample has approximately 400,000 distinct CDR3 sequences, with more than 15% found just once. Source material: blood. The source of these receptors is a woman under 30 with Graves' hyperthyroidism.

As DNA, the CDR3 is TGTGCCATCAGTGAGCCCGGACCGGGACAGCCAAATTCACCCCTCCACTTT. It translates to CAISEPGPGQPNSPLHF. This chain joins TRBV10-3 and TRBJ1-6; 7 bases are a match to TRBD1. The CDR3 contains 17 residues. V shed 2 bases and J 7 bases; nucleotides not matched to a gene: 11. CDR1 and CDR2 from the germline V gene are ENHRY and SYGVKD.

The CDR3 region has the DNA TGTGCCACTACGAGGGGGAACACCATATATTTT. Amino acid sequence: CATTRGNTIYF. The rearrangement links TRBV10-3 to TRBJ1-3; TRBD1 is a possible D gene (6 bases). This CDR3 has 11 amino acids. The germline CDR1 and CDR2 sequences are ENHRY and SYGVKD. The V end was cut by 10 bases, the J end by 7 bases, with 11 bases between.

This clonotype was picked up many times. One junction end disagrees with the germline gene, perhaps due to a read error. The chain couples TRBV7-7 to TRBJ1-1; D is unresolved. The CDR3 extends over 13 amino acids. The germline gives CDR1 SSHAT, CDR2 FNYEAQ (reference sequence). The CDR3 sequence: CASSLAPGTEAFF. The CDR3 coding sequence is TGTGCTAGCAGCTTAGCGCCGGGTACTGAAGCTTTCTTT.

The genes are TRBV5-6 and TRBJ1-6; tentative D call: TRBD1 (5 bases). Trimming took 1 base from V and 8 from J, leaving 13 bases between them. This CDR3 contains 15 residues. From germline, CDR1 is SGHDT and CDR2 YYEEEE. CDR3 sequence: CASSLQSVGDSPLHF. The CDR3 DNA follows: TGTGCCAGCAGCTTGCAGTCAGTGGGGGATTCACCCCTCCACTTT.

This clonotype was seen only a few times. The V and J genes are TRBV6-1 and TRBJ1-2; D is undetermined. The germline gives CDR1 MNHNS, CDR2 SASEGT. The V gene lost 7 bases and the J gene lost 4 bases, with 13 bases spanning the gap. This CDR3 is 13 amino acids long. CDR3 nucleotides: TGTGCCAGCAAGGAGGGCAGAATCTATGGCTACACCTTC. It is translated as CASKEGRIYGYTF.

This clonotype has a handful of counts. This chain joins TRBV3-1 and TRBJ2-3; no firm D call. Germline V lookup: CDR1 LGHDT, CDR2 YNNKEL (reference sequence). The CDR3 spans 14 residues. Trimming shortened V by 0 bases and J by 5 bases, and 9 bases separated the two germline ends. CDR3 bases: TGTGCCAGCAGCCAAGAGAGGTCTCGAGATACGCAGTATTTT. This encodes CASSQERSRDTQYF.

This clonotype was counted at least ten times. V usage is TRBV28 and J usage is TRBJ1-1; D not resolved. This CDR3 is 12 amino acids long. The V gene's germline CDR1 is MDHEN and CDR2 SYDVKM. V lost 7 bases and J lost 10, with 16 bases in between. CDR3 in amino acids: CASTTLDLVAFF. The CDR3 DNA follows: TGTGCCAGCACGACTTTAGACCTAGTAGCTTTCTTT.

This clonotype was detected ten times or more. The chain recombines TRBV3-1 with TRBJ1-1; D is unclear. The V end lost 3 bases, the J end lost 3 bases, and 11 bases lay between the germline ends. Germline-derived CDR1 and CDR2 are LGHDT and YNNKEL (reference sequence). This CDR3 is built from 14 residues. The DNA of the CDR3 is TGTGCCAGCAGCCACAAGCGAACCTACACTGAAGCTTTCTTT. Its translation is CASSHKRTYTEAFF.

This sequence joins TRBV5-1 and TRBJ2-3; 11 bases agree with TRBD2. The CDR3 length is 16 residues. After removal of 4 bases from V and 2 bases from J, the junction contained 6 bases not matched to a gene. Germline values: CDR1 SGHRS, CDR2 YFSETQ. The DNA for the CDR3 is TGCGCCAGCAGCCGAGTGACTAGCGGGATCACAGATACGCAGTATTTT. Amino acids: CASSRVTSGITDTQYF. Complete variable domain (other parts from reference TRBV5-1 and TRBJ2-3): KAGVTQTPRYLIKTRGQQVTLSCSPISGHRSVSWYQQTPGQGLQFLFEYFSETQRNKGNFPGRFSGRQFSNSRSEMNVSTLELGDSALYLCASSRVTSGITDTQYFGPGTRLTVL.

This clonotype was detected many times. This sequence joins TRBV12-3 or TRBV12-4 and TRBJ2-7; 9 nucleotides line up with TRBD2. The V segment lost 8 bases and the J segment 3 bases; nucleotides outside the gene matches: 11. The CDR3 is made up of 15 amino acids. In nucleotides, the CDR3 is TGTGCCAGCTCCAAGCTCGGGACTAGCCGCTACGAGCAGTACTTC. Protein product: CASSKLGTSRYEQYF.

Comment on this clonotype: A single base separates this from a much larger clone, so it may be a read error. The chain has TRBV2 and TRBJ2-5, with 12 bases lining up with TRBD2. CDR3 length: 14 amino acids. CDR1 is SNHLY, CDR2 FYNNEI, per germline. Trimming at V came to 8 bases and at J to 3 bases, leaving 4 bases not matched to a gene. CDR3 in amino acids: CASARLAGEETQYF. The CDR3 region has the DNA TGTGCCAGCGCTAGACTAGCGGGGGAAGAGACCCAGTACTTC.

This clonotype showed up many times. The J gene is TRBJ2-7, the V gene TRBV28; a weak D match, TRBD2 (6 bases). Germline V gives CDR1 MDHEN, CDR2 SYDVKM. Trimming removed 5 bases from V and 2 bases from J, with 10 bases in between. There are 13 residues in the CDR3. The CDR3 bases are TGTGCCAGCAGTCGGTCGGGGGCCTACGAGCAGTACTTC. This gives the protein CASSRSGAYEQYF.